This T cell receptor (beta chain) was observed in a study of blood T cells in healthy people across ages. Total RNA, at least 6 micrograms per sample, was extracted from PBMCs. In germline, CDR1 is SEHNR, CDR2 FQNEAQ (reference sequence). The CDR3 has 16 residues. Trimming pared 10 bases from V and 0 bases from J, leaving 18 bases between. Alongside a J-beta primer mix, a sample-barcoded 5' primer served in a second PCR lasting roughly 7 to 12 cycles. Tagging of each cDNA molecule was performed by a template-switch adaptor with 12 random nucleotides. TCRdb re-called the 5' RACE reads with MiXCR, one entry per CDR3 protein. The sample has 1.5 million to 2 million distinct CDR3 sequences, about 49% seen once.

Sequencing was performed on blood. The V and J genes are TRBV7-9 and TRBJ2-2; D possibly corresponds to TRBD1 (6 bases). This clonotype originated in a woman aged 35 to 49 in good health. CDR3 in amino acids: CATHPQGNANTGELFF. CDR3 DNA: TGTGCCACCCATCCCCAGGGGAACGCGAACACCGGGGAGCTGTTTTTT.